Below, 30 T cell receptor beta chains from the same sample are listed, as sequenced in a study. Tregs were sorted as CD4+CD25+CD127-/low cells. One entry per CDR3 protein results from TCRdb running MiXCR on the 5' RACE reads. This sample has under 65,000 distinct CDR3 sequences, with roughly 20% found just once. Sequenced sample: tumor-infiltrating Tregs sorted from the breast tumor. These receptors originate from a female donor with breast cancer.

This chain joins TRBV5-1 and TRBJ1-1; no clear D. The CDR3 covers 14 residues. CDR1 and CDR2 from the germline V gene are SGHRS and YFSETQ. Trimming removed 1 base at V and 4 bases at J, with 11 bases between. The CDR3 DNA reads as TGCGCCAGCAGCTTGTATGCAGGTGGCACTGAAGCTTTCTTT. This translates into CASSLYAGGTEAFF.

This clonotype was seen a handful of times. V gene TRBV15 combines with J gene TRBJ2-5, with D tentatively TRBD2 (6 bases). Germline values: CDR1 LNHNV, CDR2 YYDKDF (reference sequence). The length of the CDR3 is 14 residues. V was trimmed by 2 bases and J by 4 bases, leaving 11 bases between them. The CDR3 loop is CATSRKLEGETQYF. As DNA, the CDR3 is TGTGCCACCAGCAGAAAACTGGAGGGAGAGACCCAGTACTTC.

This clonotype was seen repeatedly, ten times or more. The chain recombines TRBV5-1 with TRBJ2-1, with 8 positions matching TRBD1. The CDR3 loop spans 15 amino acids. The V segment lost 4 bases and the J segment 6 bases; nucleotides outside the gene matches: 9. Germline lookup yields CDR1 SGHRS and CDR2 YFSETQ. CDR3 in DNA: TGCGCCAGCAGCCCCGGACAGGGACGAGGCAATGAGCAGTTCTTC. It is translated as CASSPGQGRGNEQFF. Using reference TRBV5-1 and TRBJ2-1 for the parts outside the CDR3, the full variable domain is KAGVTQTPRYLIKTRGQQVTLSCSPISGHRSVSWYQQTPGQGLQFLFEYFSETQRNKGNFPGRFSGRQFSNSRSEMNVSTLELGDSALYLCASSPGQGRGNEQFFGPGTRLTVL.

Many counts were recorded for this clonotype. The chain is built from TRBV5-1 and TRBJ1-2, with D unclear. The CDR3 sequence is 12 residues long. Germline CDR1 is SGHRS and CDR2 is YFSETQ. V was trimmed by 0 bases and J by 7 bases, leaving 7 bases between them. CDR3 sequence (DNA): TGCGCCAGCAGCTTGGAAGGGTCTGGCTACACCTTC. This sequence encodes CASSLEGSGYTF.

As regards this clonotype: At one end the junction does not follow the germline gene, possibly because of a read error. J is TRBJ2-7 and V is TRBV5-1; possible D gene TRBD2, 5 bases. Germline CDR1 and CDR2: SGHRS and YFSETQ. The CDR3 has 15 amino acids. The CDR3 here is CASSSAAANTGELYF. In DNA form, the CDR3 reads TGCGCCAGCAGCTCGGCAGCGGCGAACACCGGGGAGCTGTACTTC.

On this clonotype itself: The germline gene is not matched at one end of the junction; a read error may be the cause. The chain couples TRBV4-1 to TRBJ2-1, with 8 bases aligning to TRBD2. The CDR3 covers 17 residues. Looked up from germline, CDR1 is MGHRA and CDR2 is YSYEKL. In DNA, the CDR3 is TGCGCCAACAGCCAGCAAACTAGCGGACGAGGGGCCAATGAGCAGTTCTTC. Protein sequence: CANSQQTSGRGANEQFF.

For this clonotype: A single base separates this from a much larger clone, so it may be a read error. The chain has TRBV7-6 and TRBJ1-1; TRBD1 aligns across 10 bases. CDR1 and CDR2 from the germline V gene are SGHVS and FNYEAQ. The ends lost 5 bases at V and 3 bases at J; junction bases unmatched: 3. The CDR3 totals 14 residues. The CDR3 loop is CASSAGTGDTEAFF. As DNA, the CDR3 is TGTGCCAGCAGCGCCGGGACAGGGGACACTGAAGCTTTCTTT.

This clonotype was seen at least ten times. The chain couples TRBV5-1 to TRBJ2-5; a possible D gene is TRBD1 (6 bases). The ends were cut back, 1 base at V and 5 bases at J, with 15 bases in the middle. Germline V CDR1 and CDR2: SGHRS, YFSETQ. The CDR3 contains 15 residues. The CDR3 here is CASSLSGHPGETQYF. The CDR3 DNA reads as TGCGCCAGCAGCTTGTCGGGACACCCAGGGGAGACCCAGTACTTC.

V and J are TRBV7-2 and TRBJ2-1, with D perhaps TRBD1 or TRBD2 (5 bases each). V was cut by 1 base and J by 7 bases, with 14 bases left in between. Per the germline V gene, CDR1 is SGHTA and CDR2 is FQGNSA. The CDR3 contains 15 residues. The CDR3 DNA follows: TGTGCCAGCAGCTTAGGAGGGGTCAAAAGGAATGAGCAGTTCTTC. Encoded protein: CASSLGGVKRNEQFF.

V usage is TRBV3-1 and J usage is TRBJ2-6; D gene ambiguous. The CDR3 sequence is 11 residues long. Germline V gives CDR1 LGHDT, CDR2 YNNKEL (reference sequence). Trimming pared 8 bases from V and 1 base from J, leaving 0 bases between. This CDR3 reads CASSGANVLTF. DNA for the CDR3: TGTGCCAGCTCTGGGGCCAACGTCCTGACTTTC.

The V and J genes are TRBV20-1 and TRBJ2-5; 8 bases are shared with TRBD1. Per germline, CDR1 DFQATT and CDR2 SNEGSKA (reference sequence). CDR3 length equals 15 residues. Trimming removed 0 bases from V and 3 bases from J; junction bases left unmatched: 6. CDR3 protein: CSARDWTGPKETQYF. For the CDR3, the DNA is TGCAGTGCTAGAGATTGGACAGGGCCCAAAGAGACCCAGTACTTC.

A word on this clonotype: A much larger clone differs by one base, so this may be a read error. The chain has TRBV7-9 and TRBJ2-3; D gene unclear. Germline V gene lookup returns CDR1 SEHNR and CDR2 FQNEAQ (reference sequence). This CDR3 is 12 amino acids long. Deletions cut 5 bases from V and 6 bases from J, with 9 bases between. The CDR3 DNA reads TGTGCCAGCAGCGCTATCGTGGATACGCAGTATTTT. As protein: CASSAIVDTQYF.

This clonotype has only a few counts. The CDR3 reads CASSFNEGLNEQFF. The DNA for the CDR3 is TGTGCCAGCAGCTTCAACGAGGGGCTCAATGAGCAGTTCTTC. J is TRBJ2-1 and V is TRBV7-2; D assignment may be TRBD1 or TRBD2 (5 bases each). The germline V gene encodes CDR1 SGHTA and CDR2 FQGNSA. The CDR3 contains 14 residues. V lost 3 bases, J lost 6 bases, and 12 bases lay in between.

This clonotype was found many times. V usage is TRBV10-3 and J usage is TRBJ2-4; TRBD2 might be the D (6 bases). Germline V gene data show CDR1 as ENHRY and CDR2 as SYGVKD. Trimming shortened V by 2 bases and J by 6 bases, and 14 bases separated the two germline ends. The CDR3 is made up of 15 amino acids. CDR3 nucleotide sequence: TGTGCCATCAGTGAGACCTCGTTGGGGGGAAACATTCAGTACTTC. It encodes CAISETSLGGNIQYF.

This clonotype has only a few counts. The V and J genes are TRBV11-3 and TRBJ2-3; D call uncertain. The V gene's germline CDR1 is SGHNT and CDR2 YENEEA. The V gene lost 1 base and the J gene lost 2 bases, with 7 bases spanning the gap. This CDR3 is built from 14 residues. This CDR3 is CASSLGAVTDTQYF. The DNA for the CDR3 is TGTGCCAGCAGCTTAGGTGCGGTCACAGATACGCAGTATTTT.

A remark on this clonotype: Germline and junction disagree at one end, which may indicate a read error. The chain carries TRBV6-5 and TRBJ1-1; tentatively, D is TRBD1 (5 bases). CDR1 is MNHEY, CDR2 SVGAGI, per germline. The CDR3 covers 13 residues. Written as DNA, the CDR3 is TGTGGCAGCAGTTATTCAGGGTATACTGAAGCTTTCTTT. Translated: CGSSYSGYTEAFF.

This clonotype was recorded a few times. One end of the junction varies from germline; a read error may be responsible. This chain links TRBV2 with TRBJ2-5; 7 nucleotides line up with TRBD1. Per germline, CDR1 SNHLY and CDR2 FYNNEI. The CDR3 extends over 15 amino acids. CDR3 sequence reads: CASSGDRAVQATQYF. CDR3 nucleotides: TGTGCCAGCAGTGGTGACAGGGCGGTTCAAGCGACCCAGTACTTC.

This clonotype was picked up many times. The chain has TRBV27 and TRBJ1-1; no clear D. CDR3 length: 13 amino acids. Germline assignment: CDR1 MNHEY and CDR2 SMNVEV (reference sequence). Trimming removed 4 bases at V and 1 base at J, with 7 bases between. The CDR3 region is CASSSVRNTEAFF. CDR3 DNA sequence: TGTGCCAGCAGTTCAGTCAGGAACACTGAAGCTTTCTTT.

The chain carries TRBV2 and TRBJ2-7; D not certain. Trimming left V 3 bases short and J 0 bases short, with 9 bases between. Germline lookup yields CDR1 SNHLY and CDR2 FYNNEI. CDR3 size: 14 residues. CDR3 in amino acids: CASSEGSLSYEQYF. The CDR3 DNA sequence: TGTGCCAGCAGTGAGGGTTCCCTCTCCTACGAGCAGTACTTC.

This chain joins TRBV3-1 and TRBJ2-3; 11 bases fit TRBD2. CDR1 LGHDT and CDR2 YNNKEL come from the germline V gene (reference sequence). V shed 7 bases, J shed 2 bases, and the junction held 11 bases outside the gene matches. CDR3 length: 17 amino acids. The CDR3 nucleotides are TGTGCCAGCACCCCCACGCTAGCGGGGGGACTCACAGATACGCAGTATTTT. It codes for CASTPTLAGGLTDTQYF.

The gene calls are TRBV5-1 and TRBJ2-7; D may be TRBD1 (6 bases). Trimming left V 4 bases short and J 3 bases short, with 8 bases between. The germline V gene encodes CDR1 SGHRS and CDR2 YFSETQ. This CDR3 is 12 amino acids long. This chain's CDR3 is CASSRDNYEQYF. In nucleotides, the CDR3 is TGCGCCAGCAGCCGGGACAACTACGAGCAGTACTTC.

The rearrangement joins TRBV6-2 or TRBV6-3 to TRBJ2-1, with D tentatively TRBD2 (6 bases). Trimming removed 6 bases from V and 7 bases from J, with 16 bases in between. CDR3 length: 14 residues. The germline V gene has CDR1 MNHEY and CDR2 SVGEGT. CDR3 region: CASRDGGGGNEQFF. Written as DNA, the CDR3 is TGTGCCAGCAGGGATGGAGGTGGGGGGAATGAGCAGTTCTTC.

The gene calls are TRBV7-2 and TRBJ2-1; 11 bases line up with TRBD2. The CDR3 contains 15 residues. The junction had 5 bases not matched to a gene; V was cut back by 3 bases and J by 7 bases. Germline-derived CDR1 and CDR2 are SGHTA and FQGNSA. The CDR3 sequence: CASSFYLAGGNEQFF. The CDR3 region has the DNA TGTGCCAGCAGCTTCTATCTAGCGGGGGGAAATGAGCAGTTCTTC. The full variable domain, in which reference TRBV7-2 and TRBJ2-1 provide the parts outside the CDR3, is GAGVSQSPSNKVTEKGKDVELRCDPISGHTALYWYRQSLGQGLEFLIYFQGNSAPDKSGLPSDRFSAERTGGSVSTLTIQRTQQEDSAVYLCASSFYLAGGNEQFFGPGTRLTVL.

This clonotype was recorded many times. The chain recombines TRBV20-1 with TRBJ2-7; TRBD1 matches at 10 bases. The junction had 6 bases not matched to a gene; V was cut back by 0 bases and J by 4 bases. The CDR3 is 15 residues long. Germline CDR1 is DFQATT and CDR2 is SNEGSKA (reference sequence). The CDR3 reads CSARDDRGQRYEQYF. The DNA for the CDR3 is TGCAGTGCTAGAGACGACAGGGGGCAGAGATACGAGCAGTACTTC.

The sample holds a few counts of this clonotype. V and J are TRBV7-9 and TRBJ1-6; the D is unclear. Germline V gives CDR1 SEHNR, CDR2 FQNEAQ (reference sequence). The CDR3 has 15 amino acids. The V end lost 5 bases, the J end lost 7 bases, and 15 bases lay between the germline ends. CDR3: CASSPLGPSNSPLHF. CDR3 nucleotides: TGTGCCAGCAGCCCCCTAGGACCCTCAAATTCACCCCTCCACTTT. The whole variable domain, filled in from reference TRBV7-9 and TRBJ1-6, reads DTGVSQNPRHKITKRGQNVTFRCDPISEHNRLYWYRQTLGQGPEFLTYFQNEAQLEKSRLLSDRFSAERPKGSFSTLEIQRTEQGDSAMYLCASSPLGPSNSPLHFGNGTRLTVT.

The chain couples TRBV5-6 to TRBJ2-2; D possibly uses TRBD1 or TRBD2 (5 bases each). Germline V CDR1 and CDR2: SGHDT, YYEEEE. The CDR3 is made up of 16 amino acids. V shed 4 bases and J shed 0 bases, with 13 bases lying between them. CDR3 sequence reads: CASSPGTGANTGELFF. In DNA, the CDR3 is TGTGCCAGCAGCCCAGGGACGGGCGCGAACACCGGGGAGCTGTTTTTT.

V gene TRBV4-1 combines with J gene TRBJ1-3, with TRBD1 matching over 8 bases. Germline V gene sequence: CDR1 MGHRA, CDR2 YSYEKL. This CDR3 contains 17 residues. Losses at the gene ends were 4 bases for V and 4 bases for J; bases not matched to a gene: 12. The chain's CDR3 is CASSPGQGRTRGNTIYF. In nucleotides, the CDR3 is TGCGCCAGCAGCCCCGGACAGGGTAGAACGAGGGGAAACACCATATATTTT.

There are many counts of this clonotype. This chain uses TRBV5-1 with TRBJ2-5, with 8 bases that match TRBD2. This CDR3 is 18 amino acids long. The junction had 15 bases not matched to a gene; V was cut back by 4 bases and J by 1 base. Per the germline V gene, CDR1 is SGHRS and CDR2 is YFSETQ. The CDR3 DNA is TGCGCCAGCAGCCTCGGGACTAGGAGGGCGGGGTCCCAAGAGACCCAGTACTTC. Amino acids: CASSLGTRRAGSQETQYF.

This clonotype was seen a few times. The rearrangement links TRBV21-1 to TRBJ2-1; TRBD2 was called by the table and not checked on the DNA. TRBV21-1 is a documented pseudogene. This CDR3 region has 15 residues. The CDR3 DNA is TGTGCCAGCAGCAACTTGGGACTAGCGGGAGATGAGCAGTTCTTC. It specifies CASSNLGLAGDEQFF.

The chain employs TRBV6-1 and TRBJ1-1; D is possibly TRBD1 (6 bases). The CDR3 loop spans 14 amino acids. Trimming stripped 5 bases from V and 4 bases from J, with 14 bases between. Germline CDR1 MNHNS, CDR2 SASEGT. The CDR3 sequence: CASSRSRGSTEAFF. CDR3 in DNA: TGTGCCAGCAGTCGTTCCAGGGGTTCCACTGAAGCTTTCTTT.